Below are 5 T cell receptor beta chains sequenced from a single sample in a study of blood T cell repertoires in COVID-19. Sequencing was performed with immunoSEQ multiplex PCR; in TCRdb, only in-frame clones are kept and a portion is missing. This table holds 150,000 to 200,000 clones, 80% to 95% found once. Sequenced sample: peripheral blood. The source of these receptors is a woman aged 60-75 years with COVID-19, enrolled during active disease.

CDR3 sequence: CASSFLSEQFF. CDR3 bases: TGTGCCAGCAGTTTTTTGAGTGAGCAGTTCTTC. The rearrangement uses TRBV6-5 and TRBJ2-1, with no clear D. CDR3 length: 11 residues. With 4 bases removed from V and 9 bases from J, the gap between germline ends came to 7 bases. The germline V gene encodes CDR1 MNHEY and CDR2 SVGAGI.

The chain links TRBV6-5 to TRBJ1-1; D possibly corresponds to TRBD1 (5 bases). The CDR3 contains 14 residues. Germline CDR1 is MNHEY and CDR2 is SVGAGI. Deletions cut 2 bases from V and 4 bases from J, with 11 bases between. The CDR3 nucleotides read TGTGCCAGCAGTTACGGCAGGGCCGGCACTGAAGCTTTCTTT. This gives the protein CASSYGRAGTEAFF.

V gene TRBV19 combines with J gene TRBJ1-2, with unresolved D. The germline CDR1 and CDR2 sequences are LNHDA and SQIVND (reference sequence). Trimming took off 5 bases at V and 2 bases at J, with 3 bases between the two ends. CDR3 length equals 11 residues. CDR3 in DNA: TGTGCCAGTAGTCTCAACTATGGCTACACCTTC. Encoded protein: CASSLNYGYTF.

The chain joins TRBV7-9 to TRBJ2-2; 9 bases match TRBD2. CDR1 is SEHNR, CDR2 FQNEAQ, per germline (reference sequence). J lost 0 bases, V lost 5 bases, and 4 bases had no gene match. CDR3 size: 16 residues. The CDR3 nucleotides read TGTGCCAGCAGCCGTAGCGGGGGAGCGAACACCGGGGAGCTGTTTTTT. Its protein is CASSRSGGANTGELFF.

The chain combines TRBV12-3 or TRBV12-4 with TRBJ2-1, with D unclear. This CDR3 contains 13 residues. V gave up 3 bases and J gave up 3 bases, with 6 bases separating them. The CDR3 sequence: CASSFLRYNEQFF. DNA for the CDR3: TGTGCCAGCAGTTTTTTGCGCTACAATGAGCAGTTCTTC.